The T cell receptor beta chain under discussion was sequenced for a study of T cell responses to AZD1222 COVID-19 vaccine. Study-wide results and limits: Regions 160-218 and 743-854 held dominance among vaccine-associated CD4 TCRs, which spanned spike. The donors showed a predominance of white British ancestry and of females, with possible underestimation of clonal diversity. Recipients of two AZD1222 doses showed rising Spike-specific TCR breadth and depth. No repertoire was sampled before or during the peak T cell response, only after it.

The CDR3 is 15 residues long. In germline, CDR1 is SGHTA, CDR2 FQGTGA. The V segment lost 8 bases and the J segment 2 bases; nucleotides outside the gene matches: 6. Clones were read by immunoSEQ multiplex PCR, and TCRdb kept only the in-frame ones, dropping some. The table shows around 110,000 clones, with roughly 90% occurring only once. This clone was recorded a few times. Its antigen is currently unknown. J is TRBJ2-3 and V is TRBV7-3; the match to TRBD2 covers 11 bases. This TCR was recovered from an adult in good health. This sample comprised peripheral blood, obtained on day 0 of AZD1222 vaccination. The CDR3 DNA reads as TGTGCCAGCGCCCTGACTAGCGGGGACACAGATACGCAGTATTTT. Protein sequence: CASALTSGDTDTQYF.